This T cell receptor beta chain emerged from a study of OX40 agonist ivuxolimab in advanced cancers. General study findings and limits: CD4+ and CD8+ blood T cells expanded clonally by week 6 at 0.1 to 3.0 mg/kg.

With respect to this clone: The antigen is unknown.

Clones were read by immunoSEQ multiplex PCR, and TCRdb kept only the in-frame ones, dropping some. The table records about 47,000 clones, around 88% of them present only once. Germline values: CDR1 MNHNS, CDR2 SASEGT. V shed 4 bases and J shed 4 bases, with 10 bases lying between them. The length of the CDR3 is 14 residues. The starting material was CD4+ or CD8+ T cells sorted from blood, obtained in a trial of the OX40 agonist ivuxolimab. The receptor's source is an adult with an advanced solid tumor such as melanoma, head and neck, liver or kidney cancer. The V gene is TRBV6-1, the J gene TRBJ1-4; a possible D gene is TRBD1 (6 bases). CDR3 loop: CASSGRGFNEKLFF. DNA of the CDR3: TGTGCCAGCAGTGGCAGGGGTTTTAATGAAAAACTGTTTTTT.